This TCR beta chain was profiled in a study of graft-versus-host responses after intestinal transplantation. Here immunoSEQ multiplex PCR was the method, and the copy in TCRdb shows in-frame clones only, minus some. The sample consists of fewer than 55,000 clones, around 96% of them appearing once. As for this clone: The target antigen is unknown.

Germline V CDR1 and CDR2: SNHLY, FYNNEI. With 2 bases clipped from V and 5 bases from J, the junction kept 2 bases outside the gene matches. This CDR3 spans 15 amino acids. This receptor was taken from a human donor who was the organ donor for an intestinal transplant. The V call is TRBV2, the J call TRBJ2-3; 12 nucleotides agree with TRBD2. The specimen comprised unstimulated CD8+ T cells sorted from spleen or lymph node cells, sampled before transplant. The CDR3 protein is CASSETSGGQDTQYF. The CDR3 DNA reads as TGTGCCAGCAGTGAAACTAGCGGGGGGCAAGATACGCAGTATTTT.